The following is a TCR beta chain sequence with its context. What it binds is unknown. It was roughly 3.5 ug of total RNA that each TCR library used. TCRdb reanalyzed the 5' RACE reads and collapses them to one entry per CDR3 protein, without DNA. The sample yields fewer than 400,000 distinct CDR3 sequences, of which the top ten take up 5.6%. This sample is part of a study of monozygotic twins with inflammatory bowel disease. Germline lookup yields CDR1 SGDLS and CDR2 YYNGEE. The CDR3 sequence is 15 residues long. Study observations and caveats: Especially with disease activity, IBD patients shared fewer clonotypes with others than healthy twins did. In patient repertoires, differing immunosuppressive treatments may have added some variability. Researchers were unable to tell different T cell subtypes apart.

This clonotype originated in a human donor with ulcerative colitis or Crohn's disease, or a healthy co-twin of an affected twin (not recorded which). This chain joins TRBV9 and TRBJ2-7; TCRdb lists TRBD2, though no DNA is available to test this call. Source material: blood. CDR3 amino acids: CASSSRLAGLYEQYF.